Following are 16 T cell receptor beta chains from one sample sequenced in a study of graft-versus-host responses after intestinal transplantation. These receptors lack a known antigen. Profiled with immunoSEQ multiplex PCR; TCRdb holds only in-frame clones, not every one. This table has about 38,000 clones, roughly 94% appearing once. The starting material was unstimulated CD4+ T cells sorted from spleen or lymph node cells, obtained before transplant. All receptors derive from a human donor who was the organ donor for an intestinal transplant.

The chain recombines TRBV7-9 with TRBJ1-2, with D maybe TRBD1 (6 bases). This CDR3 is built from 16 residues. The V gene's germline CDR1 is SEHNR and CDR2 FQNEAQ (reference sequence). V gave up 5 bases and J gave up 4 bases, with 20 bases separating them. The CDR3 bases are TGTGCCAGCAGCCCGGGGGCGAGAGGGGACGGCTATGGCTACACCTTC. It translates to CASSPGARGDGYGYTF.

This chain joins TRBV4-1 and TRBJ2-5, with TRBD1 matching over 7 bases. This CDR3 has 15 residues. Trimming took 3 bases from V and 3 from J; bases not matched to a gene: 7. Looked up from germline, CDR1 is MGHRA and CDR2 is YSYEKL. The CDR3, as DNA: TGCGCCAGCAGCCACCGAGACAGGGTGGAAGAGACCCAGTACTTC. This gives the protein CASSHRDRVEETQYF.

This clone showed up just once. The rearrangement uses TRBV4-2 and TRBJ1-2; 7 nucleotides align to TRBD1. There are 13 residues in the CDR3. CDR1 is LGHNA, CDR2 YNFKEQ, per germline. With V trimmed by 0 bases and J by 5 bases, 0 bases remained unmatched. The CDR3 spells CASSQDRGYGYTF. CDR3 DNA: TGTGCCAGCAGCCAAGACAGGGGGTATGGCTACACCTTC.

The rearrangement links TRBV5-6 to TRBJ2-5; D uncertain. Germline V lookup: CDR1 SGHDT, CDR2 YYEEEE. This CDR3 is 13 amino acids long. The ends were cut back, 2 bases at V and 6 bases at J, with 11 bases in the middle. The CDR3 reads CASSFQGVKTQYF. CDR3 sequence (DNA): TGTGCCAGCAGCTTTCAAGGAGTAAAGACCCAGTACTTC.

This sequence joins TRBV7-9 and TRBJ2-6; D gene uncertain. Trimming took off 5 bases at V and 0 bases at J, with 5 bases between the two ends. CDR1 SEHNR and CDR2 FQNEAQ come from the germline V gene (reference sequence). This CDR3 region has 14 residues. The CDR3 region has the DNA TGTGCCAGCAGCCGGAACTCTGGGGCCAACGTCCTGACTTTC. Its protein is CASSRNSGANVLTF.

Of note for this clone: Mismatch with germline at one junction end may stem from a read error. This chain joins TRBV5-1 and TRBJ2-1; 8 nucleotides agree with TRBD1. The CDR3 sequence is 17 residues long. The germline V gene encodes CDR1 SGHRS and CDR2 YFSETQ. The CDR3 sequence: CASRLGGTGGSFNEQFF. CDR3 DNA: TGCGCCAGCAGATTGGGGGGCACAGGGGGAAGTTTCAATGAGCAGTTCTTC.

CDR3 in amino acids: CASSLFSRTGSSYEQYF. CDR3 coding DNA: TGTGCCAGCAGCTTATTTAGTAGGACAGGGTCATCCTACGAGCAGTACTTC. The chain links TRBV7-7 to TRBJ2-7, with 8 bases that match TRBD1. Germline V gene sequence: CDR1 SSHAT, CDR2 FNYEAQ (reference sequence). The CDR3 has 17 residues. With 2 bases clipped from V and 1 base from J, the junction kept 10 bases outside the gene matches. The full variable domain, its missing parts supplied by reference TRBV7-7 and TRBJ2-7, is GAGVSQSPRYKVTKRGQDVTLRCDPISSHATLYWYQQALGQGPEFLTYFNYEAQPDKSGLPSDRFSAERPEGSISTLTIQRTEQRDSAMYRCASSLFSRTGSSYEQYFGPGTRLTVT.

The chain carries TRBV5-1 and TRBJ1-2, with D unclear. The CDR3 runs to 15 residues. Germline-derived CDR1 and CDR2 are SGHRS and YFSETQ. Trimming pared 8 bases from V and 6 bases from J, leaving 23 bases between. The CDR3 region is CASSRFPEGTDGYTF. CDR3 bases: TGCGCCAGTAGTAGGTTTCCTGAGGGTACGGATGGCTACACCTTC.

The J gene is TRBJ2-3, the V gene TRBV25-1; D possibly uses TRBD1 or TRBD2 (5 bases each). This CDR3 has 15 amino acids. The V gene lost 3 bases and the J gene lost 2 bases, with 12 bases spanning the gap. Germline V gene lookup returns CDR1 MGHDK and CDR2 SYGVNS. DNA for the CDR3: TGTGCCAGCAGTGACCCCGGGACGATCACAGATACGCAGTATTTT. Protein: CASSDPGTITDTQYF.

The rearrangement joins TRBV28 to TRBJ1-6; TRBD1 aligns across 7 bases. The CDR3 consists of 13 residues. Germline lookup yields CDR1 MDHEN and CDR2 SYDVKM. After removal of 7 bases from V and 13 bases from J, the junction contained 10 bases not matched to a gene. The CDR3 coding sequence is TGTGCCAGCACCAGGGGGTATTTCACTCCCCTCCACTTT. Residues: CASTRGYFTPLHF.

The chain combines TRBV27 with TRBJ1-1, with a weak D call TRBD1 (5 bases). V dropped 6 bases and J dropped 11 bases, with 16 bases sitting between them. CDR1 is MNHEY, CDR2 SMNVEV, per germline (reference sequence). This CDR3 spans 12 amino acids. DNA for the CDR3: TGTGCCAGCAGATCGGCGGGGCGGGAGGCTTTCTTT. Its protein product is CASRSAGREAFF.

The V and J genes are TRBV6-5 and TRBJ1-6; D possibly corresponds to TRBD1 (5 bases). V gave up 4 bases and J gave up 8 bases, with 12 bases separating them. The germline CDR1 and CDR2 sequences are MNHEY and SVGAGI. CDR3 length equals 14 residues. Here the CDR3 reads CASSWTGVDSPLHF. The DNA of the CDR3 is TGTGCCAGCAGTTGGACGGGGGTGGATTCACCCCTCCACTTT.

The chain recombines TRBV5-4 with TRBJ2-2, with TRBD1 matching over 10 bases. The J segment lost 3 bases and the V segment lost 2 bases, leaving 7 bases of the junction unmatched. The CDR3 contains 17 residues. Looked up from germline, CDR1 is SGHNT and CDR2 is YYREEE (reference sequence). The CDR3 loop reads CASSFGQGVRDTGELFF. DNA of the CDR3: TGTGCCAGCAGCTTTGGACAGGGGGTGCGGGACACCGGGGAGCTGTTTTTT.

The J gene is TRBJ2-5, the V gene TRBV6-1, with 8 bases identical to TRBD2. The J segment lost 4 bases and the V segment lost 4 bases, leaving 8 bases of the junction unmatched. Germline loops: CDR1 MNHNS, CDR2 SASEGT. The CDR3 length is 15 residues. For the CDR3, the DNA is TGTGCCAGCAGTGTTCGGGGGGGCCGAGGAGAGACCCAGTACTTC. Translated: CASSVRGGRGETQYF.

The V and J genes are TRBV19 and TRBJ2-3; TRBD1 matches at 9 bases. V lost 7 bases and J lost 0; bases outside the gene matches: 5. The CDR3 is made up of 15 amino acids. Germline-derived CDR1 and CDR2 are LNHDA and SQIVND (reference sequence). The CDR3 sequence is CASNNRGPSTDTQYF. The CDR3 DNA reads TGTGCCAGTAATAACAGGGGGCCCAGCACAGATACGCAGTATTTT.

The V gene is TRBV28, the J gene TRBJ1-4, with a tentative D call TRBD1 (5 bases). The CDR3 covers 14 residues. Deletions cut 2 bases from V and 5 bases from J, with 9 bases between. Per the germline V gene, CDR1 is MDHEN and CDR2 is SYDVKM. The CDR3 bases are TGTGCCAGCAGTTTAGGGGGGAAAAATGAAAAACTGTTTTTT. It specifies CASSLGGKNEKLFF.